This TCR beta chain was found in a study of shared clonotypes between healthy human individuals. CD45RA+ naive and CD45RA-negative memory subsets were separated from CD4+ cells. Between the trimmed V and J ends, which lost 1 base and 2 bases, there was a span of 16 bases. This CDR3 contains 17 residues. Germline-derived CDR1 and CDR2 are SEHNR and FQNEAQ (reference sequence). Concerning this clone: The target antigen is unknown.

General observations from the study: It was expected that sequencing depth would affect clonotype sharing among donors.

Sequencing was performed with immunoSEQ multiplex PCR; in TCRdb, only in-frame clones are kept and a portion is missing. The sample lists 2,500,000 or so clones, over 85% occurring once. The chain couples TRBV7-9 to TRBJ2-3; D gene uncertain. This TCR was recovered from a man aged 18 to 35 in good health. Some clones in this sample may be carry-over from other donors' samples. Sequencing used naive CD4+ T cells from PBMCs. Subset in this sample: CD45RA+ positively selected. Here the CDR3 DNA reads TGTGCCAGCAGCTTAGTTTTTGCTGTCCGGGCCACAGATACGCAGTATTTT. The encoded protein is CASSLVFAVRATDTQYF.